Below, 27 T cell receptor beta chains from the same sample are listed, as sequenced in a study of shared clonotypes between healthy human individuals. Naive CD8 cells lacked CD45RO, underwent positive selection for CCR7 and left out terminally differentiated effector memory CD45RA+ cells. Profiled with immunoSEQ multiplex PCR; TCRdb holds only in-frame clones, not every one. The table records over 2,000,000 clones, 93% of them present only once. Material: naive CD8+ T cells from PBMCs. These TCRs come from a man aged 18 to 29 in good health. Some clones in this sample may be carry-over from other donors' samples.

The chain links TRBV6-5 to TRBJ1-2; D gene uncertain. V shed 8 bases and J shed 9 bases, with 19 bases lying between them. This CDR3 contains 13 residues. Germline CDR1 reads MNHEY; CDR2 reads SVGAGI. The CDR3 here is CASRRGGLGSYTF. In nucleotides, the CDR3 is TGTGCCAGCCGACGGGGTGGGCTCGGTAGCTACACCTTC.

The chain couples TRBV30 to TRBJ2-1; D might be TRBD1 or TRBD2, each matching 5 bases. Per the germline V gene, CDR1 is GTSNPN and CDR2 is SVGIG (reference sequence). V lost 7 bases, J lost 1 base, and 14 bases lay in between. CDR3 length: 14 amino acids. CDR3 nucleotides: TGTGCCTCAAGTTTGGGGGTTTCCTACAATGAGCAGTTCTTC. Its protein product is CASSLGVSYNEQFF.

CDR3 in amino acids: CASLSPGRGYTF. DNA of the CDR3: TGTGCCAGCCTAAGCCCAGGTCGGGGCTACACCTTC. This chain connects TRBV27 to TRBJ1-2; D unclear. CDR3 size: 12 residues. Germline CDR1 reads MNHEY; CDR2 reads SMNVEV (reference sequence). The V end lost 8 bases, the J end lost 8 bases, and 15 bases lay between the germline ends.

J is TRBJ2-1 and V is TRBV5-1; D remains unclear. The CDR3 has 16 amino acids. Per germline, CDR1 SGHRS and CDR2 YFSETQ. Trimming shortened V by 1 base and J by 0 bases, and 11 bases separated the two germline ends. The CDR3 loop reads CASSLSAATSYNEQFF. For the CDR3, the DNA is TGCGCCAGCAGCTTGAGTGCAGCTACCTCCTACAATGAGCAGTTCTTC.

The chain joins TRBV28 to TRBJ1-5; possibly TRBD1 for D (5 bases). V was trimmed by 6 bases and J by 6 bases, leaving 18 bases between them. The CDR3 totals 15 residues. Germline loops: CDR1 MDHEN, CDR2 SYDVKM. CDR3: CASSQFTSRVQPQHF. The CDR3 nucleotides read TGTGCCAGCAGCCAATTCACCTCCAGGGTTCAGCCCCAGCATTTT.

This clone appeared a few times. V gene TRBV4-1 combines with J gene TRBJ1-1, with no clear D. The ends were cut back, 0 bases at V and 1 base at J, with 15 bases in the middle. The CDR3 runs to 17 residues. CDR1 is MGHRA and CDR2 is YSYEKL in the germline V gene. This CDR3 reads CASSQEDSIGPNTEAFF. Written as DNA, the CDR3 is TGCGCCAGCAGCCAAGAGGATAGCATTGGCCCGAACACTGAAGCTTTCTTT.

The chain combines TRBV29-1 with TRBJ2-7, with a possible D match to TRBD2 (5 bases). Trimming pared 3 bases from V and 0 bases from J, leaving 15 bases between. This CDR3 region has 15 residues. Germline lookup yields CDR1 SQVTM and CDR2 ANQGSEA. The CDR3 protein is CSVEFVEALSYEQYF. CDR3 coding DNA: TGCAGCGTTGAGTTTGTGGAGGCCCTCTCCTACGAGCAGTACTTC.

In DNA, the CDR3 is TGTGCCAGAAGCCCCGGACTAGATTATTTAGACTACAATGAGCAGTTCTTC. This gives the protein CARSPGLDYLDYNEQFF. The chain is built from TRBV5-3 and TRBJ2-1, with 7 bases that match TRBD2. TRBV5-3 is labeled an ORF, and its function is uncertain. This CDR3 has 17 residues. Losses at the gene ends were 4 bases for V and 3 bases for J; bases not matched to a gene: 13.

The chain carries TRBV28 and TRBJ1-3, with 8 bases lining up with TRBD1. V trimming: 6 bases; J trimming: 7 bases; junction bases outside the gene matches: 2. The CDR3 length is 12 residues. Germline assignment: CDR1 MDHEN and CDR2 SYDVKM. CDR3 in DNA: TGTGCCAGCAGAAACAGGGGGAACACCATATATTTT. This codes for CASRNRGNTIYF.

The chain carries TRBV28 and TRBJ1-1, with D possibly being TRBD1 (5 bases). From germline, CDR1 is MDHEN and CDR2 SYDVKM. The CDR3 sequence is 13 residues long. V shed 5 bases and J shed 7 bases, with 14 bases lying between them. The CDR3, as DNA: TGTGCCAGCAGTCGCCGGGACGGGGATGAAGCTTTCTTT. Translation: CASSRRDGDEAFF.

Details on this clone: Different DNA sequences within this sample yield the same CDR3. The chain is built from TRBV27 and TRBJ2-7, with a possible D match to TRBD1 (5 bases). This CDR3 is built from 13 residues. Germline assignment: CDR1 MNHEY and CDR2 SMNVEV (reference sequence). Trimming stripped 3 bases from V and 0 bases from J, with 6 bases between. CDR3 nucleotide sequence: TGTGCCAGCAGTTTGGACAACTCCTACGAGCAGTACTTC. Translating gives CASSLDNSYEQYF.

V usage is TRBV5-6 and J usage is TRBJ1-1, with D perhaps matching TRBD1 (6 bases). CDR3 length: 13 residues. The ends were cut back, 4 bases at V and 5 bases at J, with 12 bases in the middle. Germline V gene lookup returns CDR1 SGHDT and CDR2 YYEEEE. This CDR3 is CASSVTGITEAFF. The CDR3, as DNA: TGTGCCAGCAGCGTGACAGGAATTACTGAAGCTTTCTTT.

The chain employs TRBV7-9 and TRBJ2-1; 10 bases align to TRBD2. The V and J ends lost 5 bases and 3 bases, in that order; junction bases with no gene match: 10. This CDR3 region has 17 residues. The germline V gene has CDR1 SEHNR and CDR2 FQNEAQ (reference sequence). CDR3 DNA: TGTGCCAGCAGCGGCAGGACTAGCGGAATGGGCTACAATGAGCAGTTCTTC. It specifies CASSGRTSGMGYNEQFF.

In DNA, the CDR3 is TGCGCCAGCAGCTTGGCGGGGGGATTGGACACTGAAGCTTTCTTT. The encoded protein is CASSLAGGLDTEAFF. The gene calls are TRBV5-1 and TRBJ1-1, with D possibly matching TRBD1 (5 bases). Germline V gene data show CDR1 as SGHRS and CDR2 as YFSETQ. V lost 0 bases, J lost 3 bases, and 12 bases lay in between. The CDR3 has 15 amino acids.

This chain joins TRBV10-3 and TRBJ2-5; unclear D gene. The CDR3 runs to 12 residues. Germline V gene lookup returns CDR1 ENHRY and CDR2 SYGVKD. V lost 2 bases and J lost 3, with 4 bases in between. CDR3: CAISEPKETQYF. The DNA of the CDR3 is TGTGCCATCAGTGAGCCCAAAGAGACCCAGTACTTC.

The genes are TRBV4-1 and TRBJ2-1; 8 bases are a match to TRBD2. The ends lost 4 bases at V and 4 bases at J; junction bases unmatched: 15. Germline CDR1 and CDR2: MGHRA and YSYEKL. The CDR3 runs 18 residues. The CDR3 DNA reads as TGCGCCAGCAGCCCTCCGGGGGGGCAAGCGCTGGGGTACAATGAGCAGTTCTTC. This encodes CASSPPGGQALGYNEQFF.

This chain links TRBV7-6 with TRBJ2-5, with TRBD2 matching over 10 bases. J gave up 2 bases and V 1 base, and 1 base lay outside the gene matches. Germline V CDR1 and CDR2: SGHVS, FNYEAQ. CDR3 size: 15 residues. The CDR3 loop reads CASSLGLAGQETQYF. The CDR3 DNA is TGTGCCAGCAGCTTAGGACTAGCGGGTCAAGAGACCCAGTACTTC.

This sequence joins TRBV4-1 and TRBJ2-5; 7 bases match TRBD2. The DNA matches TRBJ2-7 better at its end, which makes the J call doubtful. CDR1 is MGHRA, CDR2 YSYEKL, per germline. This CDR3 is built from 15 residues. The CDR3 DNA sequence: TGCGCCAGCAGCCTAAAGGCGGGGGTCTCCTACGAGCAGTACTTC. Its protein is CASSLKAGVSYEQYF.

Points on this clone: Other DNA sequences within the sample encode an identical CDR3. CDR3 coding DNA: TGCGCCAGCAGTCGTATCAGGGGGCTCGACACTGAAGCTTTCTTT. Translating it yields CASSRIRGLDTEAFF. The chain employs TRBV4-1 and TRBJ1-1; 8 bases align to TRBD1. After removal of 6 bases from V and 3 bases from J, the junction contained 9 bases not matched to a gene. This CDR3 comprises 15 residues. Germline CDR1 MGHRA, CDR2 YSYEKL.

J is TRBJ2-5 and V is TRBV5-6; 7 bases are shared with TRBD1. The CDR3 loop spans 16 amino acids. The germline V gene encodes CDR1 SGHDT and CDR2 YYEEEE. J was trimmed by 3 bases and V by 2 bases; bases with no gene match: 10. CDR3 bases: TGTGCCAGCAGCTTACTCCCGGGACAGATAAAAGAGACCCAGTACTTC. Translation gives CASSLLPGQIKETQYF.

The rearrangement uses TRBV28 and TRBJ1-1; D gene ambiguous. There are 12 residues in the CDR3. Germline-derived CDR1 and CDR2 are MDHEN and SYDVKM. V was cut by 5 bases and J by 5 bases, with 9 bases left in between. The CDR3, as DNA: TGTGCCAGCAGTATTAGCAGAACTGAAGCTTTCTTT. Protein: CASSISRTEAFF.

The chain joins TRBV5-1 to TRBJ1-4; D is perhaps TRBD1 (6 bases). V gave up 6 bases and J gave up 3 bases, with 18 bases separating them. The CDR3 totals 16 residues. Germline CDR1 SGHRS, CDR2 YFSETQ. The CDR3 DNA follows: TGCGCCAGCACCTTAGGGGAGACAGGCGCTAATGAAAAACTGTTTTTT. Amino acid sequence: CASTLGETGANEKLFF.

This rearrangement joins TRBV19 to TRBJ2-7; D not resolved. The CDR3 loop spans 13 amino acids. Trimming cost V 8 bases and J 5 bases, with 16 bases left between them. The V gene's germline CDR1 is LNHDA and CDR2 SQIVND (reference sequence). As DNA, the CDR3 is TGTGCCAGTCGCCCGGCGCTAGGGAACGAGCAGTACTTC. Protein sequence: CASRPALGNEQYF.

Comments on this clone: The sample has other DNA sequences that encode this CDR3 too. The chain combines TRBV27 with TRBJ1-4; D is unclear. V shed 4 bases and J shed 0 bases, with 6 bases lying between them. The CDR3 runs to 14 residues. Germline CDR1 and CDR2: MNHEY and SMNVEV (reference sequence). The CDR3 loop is CASSYRATNEKLFF. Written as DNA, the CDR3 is TGTGCCAGCAGTTACAGAGCAACTAATGAAAAACTGTTTTTT. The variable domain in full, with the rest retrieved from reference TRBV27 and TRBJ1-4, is EAQVTQNPRYLITVTGKKLTVTCSQNMNHEYMSWYRQDPGLGLRQIYYSMNVEVTDKGDVPEGYKVSRKEKRNFPLILESPSPNQTSLYFCASSYRATNEKLFFGSGTQLSVL.

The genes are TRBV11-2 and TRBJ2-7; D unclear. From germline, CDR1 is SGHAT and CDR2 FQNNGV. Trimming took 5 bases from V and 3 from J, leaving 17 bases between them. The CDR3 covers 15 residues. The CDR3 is CASSLTWLQLYEQYF. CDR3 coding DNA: TGTGCCAGCAGCCTAACTTGGCTACAGCTCTACGAGCAGTACTTC.

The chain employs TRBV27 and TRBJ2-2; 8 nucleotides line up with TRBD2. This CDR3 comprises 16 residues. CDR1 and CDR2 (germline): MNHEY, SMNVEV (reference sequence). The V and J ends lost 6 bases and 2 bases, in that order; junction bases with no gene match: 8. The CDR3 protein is CASSPWSGSNTGELFF. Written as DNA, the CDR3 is TGTGCCAGCAGCCCCTGGAGCGGGAGCAACACCGGGGAGCTGTTTTTT.

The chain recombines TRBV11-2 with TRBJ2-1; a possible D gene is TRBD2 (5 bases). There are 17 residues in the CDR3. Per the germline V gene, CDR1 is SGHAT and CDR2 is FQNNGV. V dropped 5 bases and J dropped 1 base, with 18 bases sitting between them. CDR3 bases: TGTGCCAGCAGCCCACTGGACTCGTCATTGTCCTACAATGAGCAGTTCTTC. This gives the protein CASSPLDSSLSYNEQFF.